This record concerns one T cell receptor (beta chain) sequence. Its antigen is currently unknown. V was pared by 4 bases and J by 0 bases, with 4 bases of the junction left unmatched. This CDR3 has 15 amino acids. Germline assignment: CDR1 MDHEN and CDR2 SYDVKM. Autoimmune disease history or systemic immunosuppression disqualified patients. Produced via immunoSEQ multiplex PCR; TCRdb's table is partial and in-frame only. The table has tens of thousands of clones, about 90% seen once. This record comes from a study of OX40 agonist ivuxolimab in advanced cancers. The study's findings and limits: At 0.1 to 3.0 mg/kg and by week 6, CD4+ and CD8+ T cells in the blood had expanded clonally. On average, CD8+ T cells had more expanded clones than CD4+.

The TCR was taken from an adult with an advanced solid tumor such as melanoma, head and neck, liver or kidney cancer. This chain links TRBV28 with TRBJ2-7, with 9 bases that match TRBD1. The sample here was CD4+ or CD8+ T cells sorted from blood, taken in a trial of the OX40 agonist ivuxolimab. The CDR3 reads CASSSPGQGSYEQYF. The CDR3 DNA is TGTGCCAGCAGTTCCCCGGGACAGGGCTCCTACGAGCAGTACTTC.